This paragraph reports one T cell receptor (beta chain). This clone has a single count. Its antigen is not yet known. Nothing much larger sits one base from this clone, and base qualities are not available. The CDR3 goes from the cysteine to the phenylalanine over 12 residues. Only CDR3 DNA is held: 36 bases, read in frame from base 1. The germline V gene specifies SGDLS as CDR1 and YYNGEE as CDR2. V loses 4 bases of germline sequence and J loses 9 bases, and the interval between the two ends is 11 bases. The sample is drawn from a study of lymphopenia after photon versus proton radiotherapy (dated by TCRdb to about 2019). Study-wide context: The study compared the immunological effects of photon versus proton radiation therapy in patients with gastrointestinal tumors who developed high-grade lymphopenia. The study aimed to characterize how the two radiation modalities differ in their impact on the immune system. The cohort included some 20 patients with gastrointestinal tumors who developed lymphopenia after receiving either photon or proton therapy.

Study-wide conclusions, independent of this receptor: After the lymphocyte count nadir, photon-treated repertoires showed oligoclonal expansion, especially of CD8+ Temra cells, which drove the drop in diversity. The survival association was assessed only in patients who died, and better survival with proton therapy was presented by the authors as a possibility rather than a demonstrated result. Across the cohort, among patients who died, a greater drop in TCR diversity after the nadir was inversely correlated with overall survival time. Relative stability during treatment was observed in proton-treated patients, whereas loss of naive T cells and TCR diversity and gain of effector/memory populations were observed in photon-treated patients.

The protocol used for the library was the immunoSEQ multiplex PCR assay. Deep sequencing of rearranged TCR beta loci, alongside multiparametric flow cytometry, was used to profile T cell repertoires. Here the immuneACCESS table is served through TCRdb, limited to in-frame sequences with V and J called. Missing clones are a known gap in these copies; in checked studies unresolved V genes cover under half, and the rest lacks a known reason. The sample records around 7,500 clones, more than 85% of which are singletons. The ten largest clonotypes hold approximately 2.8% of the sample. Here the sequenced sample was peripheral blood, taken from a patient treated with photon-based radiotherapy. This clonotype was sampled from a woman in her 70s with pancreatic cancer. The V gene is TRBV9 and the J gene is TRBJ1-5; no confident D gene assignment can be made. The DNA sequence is TGTGCCAGCAGCCCCGGGGAAGGGCCCCAGCATTTT. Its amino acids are CASSPGEGPQHF.